The rows below give T cell receptor beta chains drawn from one sample of a study of identical twins. TCRdb recomputed calls from the 5' RACE reads with MiXCR, one row per CDR3 protein. The table includes approximately 500,000 distinct CDR3 sequences, about 24% detected once. These same data were also listed under a study on T cells expressing NK-cell markers.

Sequenced sample: CD4+ T cells sorted from blood. These TCRs come from a woman under 30 in good health. CDR3s include the opening cysteine and the closing phenylalanine or tryptophan. Each record gives: CDR3 protein, J gene, D gene, V gene. D genes are given only for firm matches.

CDR3aa: CASSWRDWNQETQYF
j_gene: TRBJ2-5
d_gene: -
v_gene: TRBV5-1

CDR3aa: CSARDLLNEQFF
j_gene: TRBJ2-1
d_gene: -
v_gene: TRBV20-1

CDR3aa: CASSRPRGMNTEAFF
j_gene: TRBJ1-1
d_gene: -
v_gene: TRBV7-9

CDR3aa: CASSLASAGELFF
j_gene: TRBJ2-2
d_gene: -
v_gene: TRBV5-1

CDR3aa: CASSLADSSSSYEQYF
j_gene: TRBJ2-7
d_gene: -
v_gene: TRBV5-1

CDR3aa: CASRSLAGAKNIQYF
j_gene: TRBJ2-4
d_gene: TRBD2
v_gene: TRBV12-3/TRBV12-4

CDR3aa: CASSQTTGQVPYEQYF
j_gene: TRBJ2-7
d_gene: TRBD1
v_gene: TRBV27

CDR3aa: CAISVSTGSTEAFF
j_gene: TRBJ1-1
d_gene: TRBD1
v_gene: TRBV10-3

CDR3aa: CSVQEGAQPQHF
j_gene: TRBJ1-5
d_gene: -
v_gene: TRBV20-1

CDR3aa: CASSGGTSRGDEQFF
j_gene: TRBJ2-1
d_gene: -
v_gene: TRBV5-1

CDR3aa: CASSKSGSPGYEQYF
j_gene: TRBJ2-7
d_gene: TRBD2
v_gene: TRBV3-1

CDR3aa: CATRREGSGVSEAFF
j_gene: TRBJ1-1
d_gene: -
v_gene: TRBV6-1

CDR3aa: CSARGGTVNTEAFF
j_gene: TRBJ1-1
d_gene: -
v_gene: TRBV20-1

CDR3aa: CAISEVAGGLPASSYNEQFF
j_gene: TRBJ2-1
d_gene: TRBD2
v_gene: TRBV10-3

CDR3aa: CSARSVGDTQYF
j_gene: TRBJ2-3
d_gene: -
v_gene: TRBV20-1

CDR3aa: CASSPPGQNIQYF
j_gene: TRBJ2-4
d_gene: -
v_gene: TRBV6-6

CDR3aa: CSALGTEGEKKLFF
j_gene: TRBJ1-4
d_gene: -
v_gene: TRBV20-1

CDR3aa: CASSTRAGNSYEQYF
j_gene: TRBJ2-7
d_gene: -
v_gene: TRBV12-3/TRBV12-4